This T cell receptor (beta chain) comes out of a study of STAT5B mutations in CD4+ large granular lymphocyte leukemia. Broader study findings: Main leukemic clonotypes were patient-specific, but roughly 23% appeared at low frequency elsewhere. Without HLA matching, higher CD4+ than CD8+ T-LGLL clonality could reflect small sample size.

A word on this clone: Its matching antigen is unknown.

The assay was run at survey level. Some clones are missing from TCRdb's copy, which holds only in-frame ones; the method was immunoSEQ multiplex PCR. The sample shows about 24,000 clones, about three quarters of them seen only once. CDR1 and CDR2 from the germline V gene are SNHLY and FYNNEI. The length of the CDR3 is 15 residues. V was clipped by 2 bases and J by 8 bases, with 18 bases between them. The chain employs TRBV2 and TRBJ1-2, with D unclear. Sequences were obtained from CD4+ T cells from blood buffy coats. The sequence was obtained from a human donor in good health. In DNA, the CDR3 is TGTGCCAGCAGTGAAACCAACTTAGGAGTTGCCGGCTACACCTTC. Its protein is CASSETNLGVAGYTF.